This T cell receptor (beta chain) was obtained from a study of blood T cell repertoires in COVID-19. As for the study in general: Both acute and convalescent COVID-19 samples were obtained from the United States, Italy and Spain.

Germline V gene lookup returns CDR1 SQVTM and CDR2 ANQGSEA. The V gene end was trimmed by 6 bases and the J gene end by 0 bases; junction bases not matched to a gene: 8. The CDR3 contains 15 residues. Generated by immunoSEQ multiplex PCR, the TCRdb table keeps only in-frame clones and is missing some. The sample includes some 120,000 clones, 80% seen only once; the top ten take around 25%. The clonotype comes from a human donor in a cohort sampled during active COVID-19. The V gene is TRBV29-1, the J gene TRBJ1-2; 9 bases are a match to TRBD1. Sequencing was done on a sample of peripheral blood. The CDR3 loop reads CSVAGQGRANYGYTF. The CDR3, as DNA: TGCAGCGTCGCGGGACAGGGTCGAGCTAACTATGGCTACACCTTC.